This TCR beta chain stems from a study of identical twins. Whole-study findings and limits: Fewer insertions characterized abundant cord blood beta clonotypes, whereas memory repertoires showed none.

Healthy Caucasian donors formed the entire cohort. This clonotype came up a few times. Antigen specificity is unknown. The V and J ends lost 4 bases and 7 bases, in that order; junction bases with no gene match: 11. The CDR3 contains 16 residues. Germline CDR1 is SGHRS and CDR2 is YFSETQ. A universal primer site came from template switching; cDNA carried unique molecular identifiers. In TCRdb, the 5' RACE reads were re-called with MiXCR into one record per CDR3 protein. The sample has 420,000 or so distinct CDR3 sequences, about 18% seen once; the top ten hold approximately 12%. The source material was naive T cells sorted from blood. This TCR was recovered from a man over 45 in good health. The J gene is TRBJ2-3, the V gene TRBV5-1; 11 nucleotides match TRBD2. DNA of the CDR3: TGCGCCAGCAGCCGTACAACTAGCGGGAGTCCTTATACGCAGTATTTT. Residues: CASSRTTSGSPYTQYF.